The subject of this entry is one T cell receptor beta chain. The antigen is undetermined. At one of its ends the junction is not consistent with the germline gene, which may arise from a read error. The authors ran a second PCR of about 6 to 11 cycles using a sample-barcoded 5' primer and a J-beta primer mix. TCRdb passed the 5' RACE reads through MiXCR, listing each CDR3 protein once. The sample carries about 780,000 distinct CDR3 sequences, about half recorded once. Ranging in age from about 6 to 100, the donors were healthy Caucasian individuals from Russia. The data stem from a study of blood T cells in healthy people across ages. Overall study results and limits: What prevented conclusive comparison of naive and antigen-experienced cells was that PBMCs were unsorted.

The CDR3 is 15 amino acids. CDR1 SGHRS and CDR2 YFSETQ come from the germline V gene. Sequenced: blood. This chain connects TRBV5-1 to TRBJ1-2; 9 positions match TRBD1. The sequence was obtained from a man older than 75 in good health. The DNA of the CDR3 is TGCGCCGGCAGCTTGGGACAGGGAGGTTTTGATGGCTACACCTTC. Translated: CAGSLGQGGFDGYTF. Combining the CDR3 with reference TRBV5-1 and TRBJ1-2 gives the whole variable domain KAGVTQTPRYLIKTRGQQVTLSCSPISGHRSVSWYQQTPGQGLQFLFEYFSETQRNKGNFPGRFSGRQFSNSRSEMNVSTLELGDSALYLCAGSLGQGGFDGYTFGSGTRLTVV.